The 15 T cell receptor beta chains reported below all come from one sample, sequenced in a study of blood T cell repertoires in COVID-19 (dated by TCRdb to between 2020 and 2021). Library method: the immunoSEQ multiplex PCR assay. TCRdb re-hosts the immuneACCESS table, in-frame sequences only. Its copies lack some clones; in the studies checked, an unresolved V gene accounts for under half of them, and the cause for the rest is not known. The table for this sample lists some 500,000 clones; over 75% of them were counted only once. In total, the top ten clones hold over 1.5% of the sample. Sequences were obtained from PBMCs or T cells enriched from blood (not recorded which). The receptors shown here come from a woman aged 35 to 49 who had recovered from COVID-19.

This chain links TRBV20-1 with TRBJ1-1; perhaps TRBD1 as D (5 bases). The CDR3 has 11 residues. In germline, CDR1 is DFQATT, CDR2 SNEGSKA (reference sequence). CDR3 sequence: CRAGRGTEAFF. For the CDR3, the DNA is TGCAGGGCCGGAAGGGGCACTGAAGCTTTCTTT.

CDR3: CASRGANIQYF. The DNA of the CDR3 is TGTGCCAGCAGGGGGGCAAACATTCAGTACTTC. The rearrangement links TRBV11-3 to TRBJ2-4; perhaps TRBD1 as D (6 bases). Trimming shortened V by 6 bases and J by 6 bases, and 6 bases separated the two germline ends. The CDR3 totals 11 residues. Per the germline V gene, CDR1 is SGHNT and CDR2 is YENEEA.

This sequence joins TRBV4-1 and TRBJ1-5, with D possibly being TRBD1 (5 bases). The germline V gene encodes CDR1 MGHRA and CDR2 YSYEKL. This CDR3 spans 16 amino acids. V lost 1 base and J 3 bases, leaving 13 bases between the germline ends. CDR3 in amino acids: CASSQGQGLNNQPQHF. The CDR3, as DNA: TGCGCCAGCAGCCAAGGGCAGGGCCTCAACAATCAGCCCCAGCATTTT.

The chain couples TRBV6-2 or TRBV6-3 to TRBJ2-2; 8 nucleotides agree with TRBD1. The CDR3 contains 14 residues. The ends lost 5 bases at V and 4 bases at J; junction bases unmatched: 3. Germline CDR1 and CDR2: MNHEY and SVGEGT. The DNA of the CDR3 is TGTGCCAGCAGTCTCGGACAGGGCACCGGGGAGCTGTTTTTT. Protein: CASSLGQGTGELFF.

The chain recombines TRBV7-9 with TRBJ2-7, with TRBD1 matching over 10 bases. CDR1 is SEHNR and CDR2 is FQNEAQ in the germline V gene (reference sequence). The CDR3 has 14 amino acids. V trimming: 1 base; J trimming: 5 bases; junction bases outside the gene matches: 2. This CDR3 reads CASSLGQGADEQYF. In DNA, the CDR3 is TGTGCCAGCAGCTTAGGACAGGGGGCCGACGAGCAGTACTTC.

Of note for this clone: Within the sample, other DNA sequences also encode this same CDR3. The rearrangement uses TRBV29-1 and TRBJ1-3; D is uncertain. This CDR3 spans 11 amino acids. Germline V lookup: CDR1 SQVTM, CDR2 ANQGSEA. V was pared by 7 bases and J by 0 bases, with 4 bases between. Written as DNA, the CDR3 is TGCAGCGCCCGCTCTGGAAACACCATATATTTT. Protein product: CSARSGNTIYF.

V usage is TRBV2 and J usage is TRBJ1-3; unclear D gene. Germline V gene lookup returns CDR1 SNHLY and CDR2 FYNNEI. This CDR3 spans 14 amino acids. V gave up 4 bases and J gave up 3 bases, with 10 bases separating them. The CDR3 sequence is CASSAERGGNTIYF. CDR3 nucleotides: TGTGCCAGCAGTGCGGAGCGGGGTGGAAACACCATATATTTT.

The J gene is TRBJ2-3, the V gene TRBV25-1, with TRBD1 matching 9 bases. With V trimmed by 8 bases and J by 3 bases, 3 bases remained unmatched. CDR1 is MGHDK, CDR2 SYGVNS, per germline. The CDR3 runs to 13 residues. The CDR3 DNA reads TGTGCCAGCGGCGGACAGGGGACAGATACGCAGTATTTT. This codes for CASGGQGTDTQYF.

The chain carries TRBV7-9 and TRBJ2-7; D might be TRBD1 (5 bases). Germline CDR1 SEHNR, CDR2 FQNEAQ (reference sequence). The CDR3 has 15 residues. Deletions cut 4 bases from V and 3 bases from J, with 16 bases between. CDR3 sequence (DNA): TGTGCCAGCAGCTCTCGGACACAGGTAAACTACGAGCAGTACTTC. As protein: CASSSRTQVNYEQYF.

Only one count was recorded for this clone. V usage is TRBV20-1 and J usage is TRBJ2-5; TRBD2 might be the D (6 bases). Trimming shortened V by 3 bases and J by 2 bases, and 13 bases separated the two germline ends. CDR1 is DFQATT, CDR2 SNEGSKA, per germline (reference sequence). This CDR3 has 14 residues. The CDR3 DNA is TGCAGTGCTAGTAAGGGGCTAGCGCAAGAGACCCAGTACTTC. It is translated as CSASKGLAQETQYF.

This chain links TRBV5-1 with TRBJ1-2, with a weak D call TRBD1 (6 bases). The ends were cut back, 3 bases at V and 4 bases at J, with 22 bases in the middle. Germline V gives CDR1 SGHRS, CDR2 YFSETQ. The CDR3 is 17 amino acids. DNA for the CDR3: TGCGCCAGCAGCTCTTTACAGGGCCGGACGATCGGCTATGGCTACACCTTC. Translation gives CASSSLQGRTIGYGYTF.

CDR3 DNA sequence: TGTGCCAGCAGCCCTACCCTGGGACTAGCTTTTGGCGGGGAGCTGTTTTTT. This codes for CASSPTLGLAFGGELFF. V usage is TRBV9 and J usage is TRBJ2-2, with 9 bases aligning to TRBD2. Germline-derived CDR1 and CDR2 are SGDLS and YYNGEE. J was trimmed by 7 bases and V by 4 bases; bases with no gene match: 14. The CDR3 is made up of 17 amino acids.

The V and J genes are TRBV4-1 and TRBJ2-7, with 11 nucleotides matching TRBD2. The germline CDR1 and CDR2 sequences are MGHRA and YSYEKL. The CDR3 contains 15 residues. J gave up 4 bases and V 1 base, and 3 bases lay outside the gene matches. The CDR3 loop is CASSQGLAGLYEQYF. The DNA of the CDR3 is TGCGCCAGCAGCCAAGGACTAGCGGGGCTATACGAGCAGTACTTC.

The chain joins TRBV5-4 to TRBJ1-1; possible D gene TRBD1, 6 bases. The CDR3 is made up of 14 amino acids. Trimming took 0 bases from V and 0 from J, leaving 6 bases between them. Looked up from germline, CDR1 is SGHNT and CDR2 is YYREEE (reference sequence). The CDR3 loop reads CASSLDRVNTEAFF. CDR3 nucleotides: TGTGCCAGCAGCTTGGACAGGGTGAACACTGAAGCTTTCTTT.

The chain couples TRBV4-2 to TRBJ2-1; the match to TRBD2 covers 10 bases. The V gene's germline CDR1 is LGHNA and CDR2 YNFKEQ. The CDR3 runs to 18 residues. With V trimmed by 4 bases and J by 8 bases, 17 bases remained unmatched. CDR3 amino acids: CASSPSSSAGGPFDEQFF. CDR3 nucleotides: TGTGCCAGCAGCCCTAGCTCCTCAGCGGGAGGGCCTTTCGATGAGCAGTTCTTC.